This T cell receptor (beta chain) was sequenced in a study of blood T cells in healthy people across ages. Study-level information: For every two T cells, template switching captured about one barcoded beta molecule.

The use of a sample-barcoded 5' primer and a J-beta primer mix characterized a second PCR of about 6 to 12 cycles. Tagging of each cDNA molecule was performed by a template-switch adaptor with 12 random nucleotides. A single record per CDR3 protein comes from TCRdb applying MiXCR to the 5' RACE reads. The data hold over 700,000 distinct CDR3 sequences, with roughly 25% observed a single time. CDR3 length equals 16 residues. Trimming cost V 6 bases and J 2 bases; bases outside gene matches: 13. Germline V gene sequence: CDR1 MDHEN, CDR2 SYDVKM. This same sample was also taken into another study, of T cells of mothers and their children. Per that study: The authors added sample barcodes and 2-4 random nucleotides using the M1S primer of the second PCR. Thymic selection molds TCR recombination output in a comparable way in related and unrelated pairs.

This sequence joins TRBV28 and TRBJ2-7; 7 bases fit TRBD2. The sample comprised blood. The receptor comes from a boy between 10 and 17 years old in good health. In nucleotides, the CDR3 is TGTGCCAGCAGCGGGGGGATCGAACGGGACCCCTACGAGCAGTACTTC. It encodes CASSGGIERDPYEQYF. Full variable domain (remainder filled in from reference TRBV28 and TRBJ2-7): DVKVTQSSRYLVKRTGEKVFLECVQDMDHENMFWYRQDPGLGLRLIYFSYDVKMKEKGDIPEGYSVSREKKERFSLILESASTNQTSMYLCASSGGIERDPYEQYFGPGTRLTVT.